The rows below give T cell receptor beta chains drawn from one sample of a study of radiation and T cells in renal cell carcinoma. The assay was immunoSEQ multiplex PCR, and TCRdb's table has in-frame clones only and misses some. The table shows tens of thousands of clones, with approximately 83% occurring only once. Source: blood, taken from a patient whose treatment included radiotherapy and nephrectomy. These receptors originate from a woman between 50 and 59 years old with renal cell carcinoma. The CDR3 runs from the conserved cysteine through the conserved F or W. D genes are given only for firm matches. Clone size is not always given. Where it is, it says once, few, many or a class for expanded clones.

v_call	j_call	clone_size	d_call	cdr3_aa	cdr3_nt
TRBV6-4	TRBJ2-3	few	TRBD2	CASSKQRGGSDTQYF	TGTGCCAGCAGTAAGCAGCGGGGGGGCTCAGATACGCAGTATTTT
TRBV19	TRBJ1-5	NA	TRBD1	CASSIRDRGGQPQHF	TGTGCCAGTAGTATCCGGGACAGGGGCGGTCAGCCCCAGCATTTT
TRBV5-1	TRBJ1-1	NA	NA	CASSLSVVGTEAFF	TGCGCCAGCAGCTTGTCGGTGGTAGGGACTGAAGCTTTCTTT
TRBV4-1	TRBJ2-1	NA	TRBD2	CASSPRTSGGATYNEQFF	TGCGCCAGCAGCCCGCGGACTAGCGGGGGGGCGACCTACAATGAGCAGTTCTTC
TRBV12-1	TRBJ2-7	NA	NA	CATKKAYEQYF	TGTGCCACCAAGAAGGCCTACGAGCAGTACTTC
TRBV6-1	TRBJ2-7	NA	TRBD1	CASSGGPGTGGSSYEQYF	TGTGCCAGCAGTGGGGGTCCCGGGACAGGGGGCAGCTCCTACGAGCAGTACTTC
TRBV5-6	TRBJ2-5	NA	NA	CASTTRLLETQYF	TGTGCCAGCACCACTCGGCTATTGGAGACCCAGTACTTC
TRBV7-2	TRBJ2-3	NA	NA	CANTGPAGDTQYF	TGTGCCAACACCGGGCCCGCCGGAGATACGCAGTATTTT
TRBV7-2	TRBJ2-5	NA	NA	CASSLGGLQETQYF	TGTGCCAGCAGCCTTGGGGGGCTCCAAGAGACCCAGTACTTC
TRBV7-9	TRBJ1-2	NA	NA	CASSHGTAFGYTF	TGTGCCAGCAGCCATGGGACCGCCTTTGGCTACACCTTC
TRBV30	TRBJ2-3	NA	TRBD1	CAWSVQGDTQYF	TGTGCCTGGAGTGTACAGGGGGATACGCAGTATTTT
TRBV25-1	TRBJ2-5	once	NA	CASTDTKETQYF	TGTGCCAGCACTGACACTAAAGAGACCCAGTACTTC
TRBV18	TRBJ2-3	NA	NA	CASSPSSGLTDTQYF	TGTGCCAGCTCACCTTCGTCGGGTCTCACAGATACGCAGTATTTT
TRBV28	TRBJ2-7	NA	NA	CASGQVNEQYF	TGTGCCAGCGGGCAGGTCAACGAGCAGTACTTC
TRBV7-2	TRBJ2-1	NA	TRBD1	CASSVGQGSYNEQFF	TGTGCCAGCAGCGTGGGACAGGGATCCTACAATGAGCAGTTCTTC